The clone carrying this TCR beta chain was picked up many times. Germline V gene data show CDR1 as MNHEY and CDR2 as SVGEGT. The CDR3 covers 15 residues. V lost 6 bases to trimming and J lost 9 bases, with 21 bases between them. The sample originates from a study of human T cells and chemical hapten exposure. TCRdb used MiXCR to reprocess the RACE reads, holding one entry per CDR3 protein. Of tens of thousands of distinct CDR3 sequences in the sample, about 8.9% are singletons; the top ten hold roughly 4%. The sample's time point: pre-sensitization, week 0. Treatment denoted: therapeutic diphenylcyclopropenone sensitization with weekly scalp DPC.

This specimen consisted of whole blood, obtained in connection with sensitization to the hapten diphenylcyclopropenone (DPC). V is TRBV6-2 or TRBV6-3 and J is TRBJ1-5; tentatively, D is TRBD1 (6 bases). This sequence was found in a woman between 40 and 55 years old with alopecia areata. Some clones in this sample may be carry-over from other donors' samples. The CDR3 DNA reads TGTGCCAGCAGCCCGACCCCCACAGGGAACCGGCCCCAGCATTTT. Translating gives CASSPTPTGNRPQHF.